A single sample is the source of the 9 T cell receptor beta chains below, sequenced in a study of T cells in Graves' hyperthyroidism and ophthalmopathy. RNA transcripts yielded amplified TCR beta CDR3 regions. First-round RT-PCR with HTBI primers amplified the TCR CDR3 region. TCRdb re-derived calls from the multiplex PCR reads in MiXCR, one entry per CDR3 protein. This table holds fewer than 650,000 distinct CDR3 sequences, roughly 14% found once. What was sequenced was blood. The receptors stem from a woman in her 30s with Graves' hyperthyroidism that later progressed to Graves' ophthalmopathy.

This clonotype was detected many times. This sequence joins TRBV12-5 and TRBJ1-1; no definite D call. Deletions cut 9 bases from V and 5 bases from J, with 10 bases between. Looked up from germline, CDR1 is LGHNT and CDR2 is FRNRAP. This CDR3 contains 11 residues. The CDR3 region is CASALTTEAFF. As DNA, the CDR3 is TGTGCTAGCGCCCTCACAACTGAAGCTTTCTTT. The entire variable domain, with the rest obtained from reference TRBV12-5 and TRBJ1-1, is as follows: DARVTQTPRHKVTEMGQEVTMRCQPILGHNTVFWYRQTMMQGLELLAYFRNRAPLDDSGMPKDRFSAEMPDATLATLKIQPSEPRDSAVYFCASALTTEAFFGQGTRLTVV.

The J gene is TRBJ1-5, the V gene TRBV28; D unclear. The V and J ends lost 3 bases and 0 bases respectively, with 15 bases between them. Germline assignment: CDR1 MDHEN and CDR2 SYDVKM. There are 17 residues in the CDR3. CDR3 loop: CASSFRWAAFSNQPQHF. The CDR3 region has the DNA TGTGCCAGCAGTTTTCGTTGGGCGGCCTTTAGCAATCAGCCCCAGCATTTT. Full variable domain (remainder filled in from reference TRBV28 and TRBJ1-5): DVKVTQSSRYLVKRTGEKVFLECVQDMDHENMFWYRQDPGLGLRLIYFSYDVKMKEKGDIPEGYSVSREKKERFSLILESASTNQTSMYLCASSFRWAAFSNQPQHFGDGTRLSIL.

Only a few counts were recorded for this clonotype. The chain joins TRBV6-1 to TRBJ2-7; D call uncertain. V lost 2 bases and J lost 2, with 13 bases in between. From germline, CDR1 is MNHNS and CDR2 SASEGT. CDR3 length: 15 amino acids. CDR3 amino acids: CASSETGPVTYEQYF. CDR3 DNA sequence: TGTGCCAGCAGTGAAACCGGGCCGGTCACCTACGAGCAGTACTTC.

There are many counts of this clonotype. V gene TRBV6-6 combines with J gene TRBJ1-6; TRBD1 might be the D (6 bases). Germline V gene data show CDR1 as MNHNY and CDR2 as SVGAGI (reference sequence). The CDR3 loop spans 15 amino acids. Trimming left V 2 bases short and J 8 bases short, with 13 bases between. CDR3 DNA sequence: TGTGCCAGCAGTTACACCACAGGGTCCGATTCACCCCTCCACTTT. Encoded protein: CASSYTTGSDSPLHF.

V usage is TRBV5-4 and J usage is TRBJ2-5; 8 bases agree with TRBD2. Unmatched junction bases numbered 8, after V lost 4 bases and J lost 3 bases. From germline, CDR1 is SGHNT and CDR2 YYREEE (reference sequence). There are 15 residues in the CDR3. The CDR3 region is CASSPPSGGKETQYF. The CDR3 DNA reads TGTGCCAGCAGCCCGCCAAGCGGGGGAAAAGAGACCCAGTACTTC.

This clonotype appeared many times. V is TRBV6-2 or TRBV6-3 and J is TRBJ2-1; no reliable D call. V dropped 5 bases and J dropped 0 bases, with 11 bases sitting between them. Germline V lookup: CDR1 MNHEY, CDR2 SVGEGT. The CDR3 extends over 15 amino acids. The CDR3 sequence: CASSGPRSSYNEQFF. In DNA, the CDR3 is TGTGCCAGCAGTGGGCCACGTAGCTCCTACAATGAGCAGTTCTTC.

This clonotype appeared many times. The chain carries TRBV6-5 and TRBJ2-7, with no clear D. V was cut by 6 bases and J by 5 bases, with 17 bases left in between. This CDR3 is built from 14 residues. Germline V CDR1 and CDR2: MNHEY, SVGAGI. CDR3 DNA sequence: TGTGCCAGCAGCCGAAACTACAAAAAGGACGAGCAGTACTTC. Translating it yields CASSRNYKKDEQYF.

Many counts were recorded for this clonotype. The CDR3 here is CASSPRTTNTGELFF. CDR3 nucleotides: TGCGCCAGCAGCCCACGGACTACGAACACCGGGGAGCTGTTTTTT. The V and J genes are TRBV5-1 and TRBJ2-2, with a possible D match to TRBD2 (6 bases). V lost 4 bases to trimming and J lost 0 bases, with 10 bases between them. The germline gives CDR1 SGHRS, CDR2 YFSETQ. This CDR3 comprises 15 residues.

This clonotype was counted ten times or more. The rearrangement uses TRBV6-1 and TRBJ2-3; 7 bases map to TRBD2. Germline V lookup: CDR1 MNHNS, CDR2 SASEGT. The trim removed 5 bases at V and 0 bases at J, leaving 8 bases unmatched. This CDR3 has 16 amino acids. The CDR3: CASSSLLAPSTDTQYF. CDR3 DNA sequence: TGTGCCAGCAGTTCCCTACTAGCGCCTAGCACAGATACGCAGTATTTT.